Shown below are 8 T cell receptor beta chains from a single sample sequenced in a study of control samples from healthy donors and cancer patients. Some clones are missing from TCRdb's copy, which holds only in-frame ones; the method was immunoSEQ multiplex PCR. The sample lists about 100,000 clones; 85% to 90% were seen once. Sequencing was performed on blood. Every receptor here comes from a man younger than 40 in good health.

The chain links TRBV7-9 to TRBJ2-4; D possibly uses TRBD1 or TRBD2 (5 bases each). V dropped 5 bases and J dropped 7 bases, with 21 bases sitting between them. Per the germline V gene, CDR1 is SEHNR and CDR2 is FQNEAQ (reference sequence). The CDR3 spans 16 residues. The CDR3 DNA sequence: TGTGCCAGCAGCCGGGAATGGGGACCGCTCGGGAACATTCAGTACTTC. Its translation: CASSREWGPLGNIQYF.

The genes are TRBV7-2 and TRBJ2-3; TRBD2 matches at 10 bases. The CDR3 has 16 residues. Germline-derived CDR1 and CDR2 are SGHTA and FQGNSA. J gave up 6 bases and V 1 base, and 7 bases lay outside the gene matches. The CDR3 nucleotides read TGTGCCAGCAGCTTAGGAGTAGCGGGAGGTCCCGATACGCAGTATTTT. Its translation: CASSLGVAGGPDTQYF.

J is TRBJ2-1 and V is TRBV11-2; 14 positions match TRBD2. V lost 3 bases to trimming and J lost 2 bases; unmatched junction nucleotides: 0. The CDR3 consists of 16 residues. Germline CDR1 and CDR2: SGHAT and FQNNGV. Written as DNA, the CDR3 is TGTGCCAGCAGCTTGGGACTAGCGGGAGCCTACAATGAGCAGTTCTTC. Protein product: CASSLGLAGAYNEQFF.

V gene TRBV28 combines with J gene TRBJ2-1; D unresolved. Trimming left V 7 bases short and J 5 bases short, with 9 bases between. This CDR3 region has 12 residues. Germline CDR1 is MDHEN and CDR2 is SYDVKM. DNA for the CDR3: TGTGCCAGCAAGGATAGGAACAATGAGCAGTTCTTC. Protein: CASKDRNNEQFF.

The chain has TRBV7-2 and TRBJ2-3; 8 positions agree with TRBD2. CDR1 is SGHTA and CDR2 is FQGNSA in the germline V gene. This CDR3 is built from 15 residues. Trimming took 7 bases from V and 6 from J; bases not matched to a gene: 12. The CDR3 loop reads CASIRTGGPLDTQYF. In DNA, the CDR3 is TGTGCCAGCATTCGGACGGGAGGGCCGCTGGATACGCAGTATTTT.

Comments on this clone: Other nucleotide sequences from this sample produce the same CDR3. The chain employs TRBV7-3 and TRBJ1-1; D is uncertain. Trimming removed 6 bases from V and 8 bases from J, with 19 bases in between. This CDR3 comprises 14 residues. The germline V gene encodes CDR1 SGHTA and CDR2 FQGTGA. The DNA for the CDR3 is TGTGCCAGCAGTCCAGATGGTGCCGAGGGAGAAGCTTTCTTT. Encoded protein: CASSPDGAEGEAFF.

This chain connects TRBV11-1 to TRBJ2-5; D possibly corresponds to TRBD2 (6 bases). V shed 5 bases and J shed 9 bases, with 19 bases lying between them. Germline loops: CDR1 SGHAT, CDR2 FQDESV (reference sequence). CDR3 size: 14 residues. For the CDR3, the DNA is TGTGCCAGCAGCCCCGAGGATAGCGGTCGGTCCCAGTACTTC. As protein: CASSPEDSGRSQYF.

The V call is TRBV5-5, the J call TRBJ1-5; no clear D. The CDR3 runs 14 residues. Germline values: CDR1 SGHKS, CDR2 YYEKEE (reference sequence). V dropped 0 bases and J dropped 4 bases, with 8 bases sitting between them. CDR3 bases: TGTGCCAGCAGCTTGGGGCCAAGAAATCAGCCCCAGCATTTT. This translates into CASSLGPRNQPQHF. Full variable domain (remainder filled in from reference TRBV5-5 and TRBJ1-5): DAGVTQSPTHLIKTRGQQVTLRCSPISGHKSVSWYQQVLGQGPQFIFQYYEKEERGRGNFPDRFSARQFPNYSSELNVNALLLGDSALYLCASSLGPRNQPQHFGDGTRLSIL.